Listed below are T cell receptor beta chains from one sample, sequenced in a study of T cell responses to AZD1222 COVID-19 vaccine. The data were produced by immunoSEQ multiplex PCR, yet TCRdb's version contains in-frame clones alone and is incomplete. This sample has about 73,000 clones, with 75% to 90% found just once. This material consisted of peripheral blood, taken 28 days after the second AZD1222 dose. Receptor source: an adult who received the AZD1222 COVID-19 vaccine. Each CDR3 is given with its conserved first and last residue. The order of the fields is D gene, V gene, J gene, clone size, CDR3 DNA, CDR3 protein. The D gene is left open where the match is weak. A clone size is listed for some rows: how often the clone was seen (once, few, many), or a class if it is expanded.

D: .; V: TRBV27; J: TRBJ2-1; size: .; DNA: TGTGCCAGCAGTTCCGGACGGCGGTCCTTCAAGCAGTTCTTC; CDR3: CASSSGRRSFKQFF
D: .; V: TRBV14; J: TRBJ2-2; size: .; DNA: TGTGCCAGCAGGGGAGGAAACACCGGGGAGCTGTTTTTT; CDR3: CASRGGNTGELFF
D: .; V: TRBV7-9; J: TRBJ1-5; size: .; DNA: TGTGCCAGCAGCCCGGGGGGCAATCAGCCCCAGCATTTT; CDR3: CASSPGGNQPQHF
D: .; V: TRBV9; J: TRBJ2-1; size: .; DNA: TGTGCCAGCAGCGTAGGGCGGGGTCCCTACAATGAGCAGTTCTTC; CDR3: CASSVGRGPYNEQFF
D: .; V: TRBV6-5; J: TRBJ1-1; size: .; DNA: TGTGCCAGCAGCAGACCGGGGGTCTTGAACACTGAAGCTTTCTTT; CDR3: CASSRPGVLNTEAFF
D: TRBD1; V: TRBV7-2; J: TRBJ1-2; size: .; DNA: TGTGCCAGCAGCCTAGTTACAGGGGGCGCGGGTGGCTACACCTTC; CDR3: CASSLVTGGAGGYTF
D: TRBD1; V: TRBV24-1; J: TRBJ2-2; size: .; DNA: TGTGCCACAAGACAGGGGTTGACCGGGGAGCTGTTTTTT; CDR3: CATRQGLTGELFF
D: .; V: TRBV24-1; J: TRBJ1-2; size: .; DNA: TGTGCCACCAGTGATTTGGGGGGAGGTGGCTACACCTTC; CDR3: CATSDLGGGGYTF
D: .; V: TRBV6-5; J: TRBJ1-2; size: .; DNA: TGTGCCAGCAGCGCCGGTTGGGAGGGTGATGGCTACACCTTC; CDR3: CASSAGWEGDGYTF
D: .; V: TRBV7-9; J: TRBJ1-1; size: once; DNA: TGTGCCAGCATCATTGGGGGGAACACTGAAGCTTTCTTT; CDR3: CASIIGGNTEAFF
D: .; V: TRBV21-1; J: TRBJ2-3; size: .; DNA: TGTGCCACCGGGAAGAGACAGGGGGCGAGGGATACGCAGTATTTT; CDR3: CATGKRQGARDTQYF
D: .; V: TRBV7-2; J: TRBJ1-1; size: .; DNA: TGTGCCAGCAGCTTGGACGGGCCCGGCACTGAAGCTTTCTTT; CDR3: CASSLDGPGTEAFF
D: TRBD2; V: TRBV3-1/TRBV3-2; J: TRBJ2-1; size: .; DNA: TGTGCCAGCAGCCACCGTGGGACTACAGGGCAGTTCTTC; CDR3: CASSHRGTTGQFF
D: .; V: TRBV20-1; J: TRBJ1-2; size: few; DNA: TGCAGTGCTACTAGCTATGGCTACACCTTC; CDR3: CSATSYGYTF
D: .; V: TRBV28; J: TRBJ1-2; size: .; DNA: TGTGCCAGCAGATCCAGACAGCCGTCAGGAAACTATGGCTACACCTTC; CDR3: CASRSRQPSGNYGYTF
D: .; V: TRBV19; J: TRBJ1-1; size: .; DNA: TGTGCCAGTAGCTTTCAGAGAAACACTGAAGCTTTCTTT; CDR3: CASSFQRNTEAFF
D: TRBD1; V: TRBV28; J: TRBJ1-4; size: .; DNA: TGTGCCAGCATGGCGGGACAGTCTAATGAAAAACTGTTTTTT; CDR3: CASMAGQSNEKLFF
D: .; V: TRBV21-1; J: TRBJ1-1; size: .; DNA: TGTGCCACCTCACGGAACACTGAAGCTTTCTTT; CDR3: CATSRNTEAFF
D: .; V: TRBV7-6; J: TRBJ1-6; size: once; DNA: TGTGCCAGCAGCCCTAACCCCGGGAGCTCCTATAATTCACCCCTCCACTTT; CDR3: CASSPNPGSSYNSPLHF
D: .; V: TRBV28; J: TRBJ1-4; size: .; DNA: TGTGCCAGCAGCATGACCGGAGGCACTAATGAAAAACTGTTTTTT; CDR3: CASSMTGGTNEKLFF
D: .; V: TRBV5-8; J: TRBJ2-2; size: .; DNA: TGTGCCAGCAGCCGGCTCAGGGGTCGGGGCACCGGGGAGCTGTTTTTT; CDR3: CASSRLRGRGTGELFF
D: .; V: TRBV28; J: TRBJ1-2; size: .; DNA: TGTGCCACTAAGCGCGGGGCCTATGGCTACACCTTC; CDR3: CATKRGAYGYTF
D: .; V: TRBV30; J: TRBJ1-1; size: .; DNA: TGTGCCTGGAGTGCAAACTCCGGGACTGAAGCTTTCTTT; CDR3: CAWSANSGTEAFF
D: TRBD1; V: TRBV27; J: TRBJ2-7; size: once; DNA: TGTGCCAGCAGTCGGGACAGGGGCTACGAGCAGTACTTC; CDR3: CASSRDRGYEQYF
D: .; V: TRBV19; J: TRBJ1-5; size: .; DNA: TGTGCCAGTCAAAGGGGGGGTTCGGGCAATCAGCCCCAGCATTTT; CDR3: CASQRGGSGNQPQHF
D: .; V: TRBV27; J: TRBJ1-4; size: .; DNA: TGTGCCAGCAGTTTATGGGGAACTGGGGAAAAACTGTTTTTT; CDR3: CASSLWGTGEKLFF
D: .; V: TRBV10-3; J: TRBJ1-6; size: .; DNA: TGTGCCATCAGTGACCTCGACGGTGGTTCACCCCTCCACTTT; CDR3: CAISDLDGGSPLHF
D: TRBD1; V: TRBV9; J: TRBJ1-1; size: few; DNA: TGTGCCAGCAGCCCTCGTGACAGGGGGACTGAAGCTTTCTTT; CDR3: CASSPRDRGTEAFF
D: TRBD1; V: TRBV9; J: TRBJ2-1; size: .; DNA: TGTGCCAGCAGCGTAGCTACAGGGGGTCTTCGCGGGGTCAATGAGCAGTTCTTC; CDR3: CASSVATGGLRGVNEQFF
D: TRBD1; V: TRBV19; J: TRBJ1-1; size: .; DNA: TGTGCCAGTAGTAGAGACAGGGTCTTCGACACTGAAGCTTTCTTT; CDR3: CASSRDRVFDTEAFF
D: .; V: TRBV7-2; J: TRBJ1-5; size: .; DNA: TGTGCCAGCAGCTTATATTTTTCGGCAGGTTCGCTTAGCAATCAGCCCCAGCATTTT; CDR3: CASSLYFSAGSLSNQPQHF
D: TRBD2; V: TRBV9; J: TRBJ2-1; size: .; DNA: TGTGCCAGCAGCGTAGTTAGTAGCGGGAGTTCAAATGAGCAGTTCTTC; CDR3: CASSVVSSGSSNEQFF
D: .; V: TRBV25-1; J: TRBJ1-2; size: .; DNA: TGTGCCAGCAGTGATAGGACGGAATCCAACTATGGCTACACCTTC; CDR3: CASSDRTESNYGYTF
D: TRBD1; V: TRBV9; J: TRBJ2-7; size: .; DNA: TGTGCCAGCAGCGTAGAACAGGGGGCAAGCTACGAGCAGTACTTC; CDR3: CASSVEQGASYEQYF
D: .; V: TRBV11-3; J: TRBJ1-3; size: .; DNA: TGTGCCAGCAGCTTACCTGGAAACACCATATATTTT; CDR3: CASSLPGNTIYF
D: .; V: TRBV6-5; J: TRBJ2-1; size: .; DNA: TGTGCCAGCTCACCCACGACAGCTAGCAATGAGCAGTTCTTC; CDR3: CASSPTTASNEQFF
D: TRBD1; V: TRBV19; J: TRBJ2-1; size: .; DNA: TGTGCCAGTAGTCCCGGGACAGGGTTCGTCTCCAATGAGCAGTTCTTC; CDR3: CASSPGTGFVSNEQFF
D: TRBD2; V: TRBV28; J: TRBJ2-7; size: .; DNA: TGTGCCAGCAGTCCGGGACTAGCAGGAAACTCTCCCTACGAGCAGTACTTC; CDR3: CASSPGLAGNSPYEQYF
D: .; V: TRBV3-1/TRBV3-2; J: TRBJ1-2; size: .; DNA: TGTGCCAGCAGCCAAGGAAGGGGTTGGGGCTACACCTTC; CDR3: CASSQGRGWGYTF
D: .; V: TRBV28; J: TRBJ2-7; size: .; DNA: TGTGCCAGCAGTTCCCCAGGGCAGCTTACCTACGAGCAGTACTTC; CDR3: CASSSPGQLTYEQYF
D: .; V: TRBV7-2; J: TRBJ2-1; size: .; DNA: TGTGCCAGCAGCACCGTGGGTGGGGGGCTATACAATGAGCAGTTCTTC; CDR3: CASSTVGGGLYNEQFF
D: TRBD2; V: TRBV9; J: TRBJ2-2; size: .; DNA: TGTGCCTCGCGGGGGGCAGGGAAGGTCGGGGAGCTGTTTTTT; CDR3: CASRGAGKVGELFF
D: .; V: TRBV12-3/TRBV12-4; J: TRBJ2-1; size: .; DNA: TGTGCCAGCAGTTTGTCCAGCCCCAATGAGCAGTTCTTC; CDR3: CASSLSSPNEQFF
D: .; V: TRBV5-1; J: TRBJ1-6; size: .; DNA: TGCGCCAGCAGCCCACCCGATAATTCACCCCTCCACTTT; CDR3: CASSPPDNSPLHF
D: TRBD1; V: TRBV11-1; J: TRBJ1-2; size: few; DNA: TGTGCCAGCAGACCCACAGGGGGTTATGGCTACACCTTC; CDR3: CASRPTGGYGYTF
D: TRBD2; V: TRBV27; J: TRBJ2-5; size: .; DNA: TGTGCCAGCAGTATATATGGGACTAGCGGGAGGCCACAGGAGACCCAGTACTTC; CDR3: CASSIYGTSGRPQETQYF